What follows is one T cell receptor (beta chain) and its context. At one of its ends the junction is not consistent with the germline gene, which may arise from a read error. The authors drew 8 to 10 milliliters of peripheral blood from each donor. Primed by a sample-barcoded 5' primer and a J-beta primer mix, a second PCR proceeded for roughly 6 to 12 cycles. Every cDNA molecule bore a tag from a template-switch adaptor containing 12 random nucleotides. MiXCR was run by TCRdb on the 5' RACE reads, yielding one entry per CDR3 protein. The sample holds about a million distinct CDR3 sequences; just over 50% are singletons and the top ten take about a fifth. The data originate from a study of blood T cells in healthy people across ages. Germline V gives CDR1 SGHTA, CDR2 FQGNSA. This CDR3 is built from 15 residues.

This receptor was obtained from a woman aged 60 to 75 in good health. The chain links TRBV7-2 to TRBJ2-3, with TRBD2 matching 10 bases. Sequencing input: blood. The CDR3 reads CVSTSGQREGDTQYF. The CDR3 DNA is TGTGTCAGCACCTCAGGACAGCGGGAGGGAGATACGCAGTATTTT.